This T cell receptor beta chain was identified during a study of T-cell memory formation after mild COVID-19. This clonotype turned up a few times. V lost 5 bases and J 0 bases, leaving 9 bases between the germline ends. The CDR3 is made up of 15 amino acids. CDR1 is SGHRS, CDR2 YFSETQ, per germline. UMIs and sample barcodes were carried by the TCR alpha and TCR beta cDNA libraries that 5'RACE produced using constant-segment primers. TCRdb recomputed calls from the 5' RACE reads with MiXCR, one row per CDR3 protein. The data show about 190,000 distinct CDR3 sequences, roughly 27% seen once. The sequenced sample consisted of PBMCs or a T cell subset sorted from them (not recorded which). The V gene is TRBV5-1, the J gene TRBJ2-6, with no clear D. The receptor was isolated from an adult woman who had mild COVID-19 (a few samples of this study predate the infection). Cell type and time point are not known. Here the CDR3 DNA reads TGCGCCAGCAGGCCACCGGCCTCTGGGGCCAACGTCCTGACTTTC. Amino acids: CASRPPASGANVLTF.